This passage covers 10 T cell receptor beta chains from one sample sequenced in a study of control samples from healthy donors and cancer patients. Only in-frame clones appear in the TCRdb table, and some are missing; sequencing was by immunoSEQ multiplex PCR. Altogether around 84,000 clones are present, approximately 82% being singletons, with the ten largest covering 9.5% to 13%. The sequenced material came from PBMCs. Source of these receptors: a man between 60 and 70 years old with head and neck cancer.

This chain connects TRBV27 to TRBJ2-1, with a tentative D call TRBD1 (5 bases). This CDR3 comprises 14 residues. Germline V gives CDR1 MNHEY, CDR2 SMNVEV (reference sequence). V dropped 2 bases and J dropped 7 bases, with 12 bases sitting between them. The CDR3 DNA reads TGTGCCAGCAGTTTAAGTCCCAGGGTAAATGAGCAGTTCTTC. The encoded protein is CASSLSPRVNEQFF.

V and J are TRBV25-1 and TRBJ2-2; no clear D gene. V was trimmed by 5 bases and J by 2 bases, leaving 3 bases between them. Looked up from germline, CDR1 is MGHDK and CDR2 is SYGVNS. The CDR3 runs 12 residues. CDR3 coding DNA: TGTGCCAGCAGTAGAAACACCGGGGAGCTGTTTTTT. It encodes CASSRNTGELFF.

The chain is built from TRBV5-5 and TRBJ2-1; D remains ambiguous. The CDR3 is 15 amino acids. The V gene's germline CDR1 is SGHKS and CDR2 YYEKEE (reference sequence). Trimming took off 2 bases at V and 0 bases at J, with 9 bases between the two ends. CDR3 nucleotides: TGTGCCAGCAGCTTTGGGGTCAGCTCCTACAATGAGCAGTTCTTC. It translates to CASSFGVSSYNEQFF.

The gene calls are TRBV18 and TRBJ2-7, with D possibly matching TRBD1 (5 bases). Germline CDR1 reads KGHSH; CDR2 reads LQKENI. V lost 3 bases and J 0 bases, leaving 12 bases between the germline ends. This CDR3 contains 15 residues. The CDR3 DNA follows: TGTGCCAGCTCACCGAAACAGGCGACCTCCTACGAGCAGTACTTC. The encoded protein is CASSPKQATSYEQYF. Combining the CDR3 with reference TRBV18 and TRBJ2-7 gives the whole variable domain NAGVMQNPRHLVRRRGQEARLRCSPMKGHSHVYWYRQLPEEGLKFMVYLQKENIIDESGMPKERFSAEFPKEGPSILRIQQVVRGDSAAYFCASSPKQATSYEQYFGPGTRLTVT.

The CDR3 DNA reads TGTGCCAGCAGCCCCTATCGACAGAGGGCCACAGATACGCAGTATTTT. It specifies CASSPYRQRATDTQYF. The rearrangement joins TRBV7-8 to TRBJ2-3; D may match TRBD1 or TRBD2 (5 bases each). Trimming removed 5 bases at V and 2 bases at J, with 17 bases between. This CDR3 region has 16 residues. CDR1 and CDR2 (germline): SGHVS, FQNEAQ.

The chain employs TRBV19 and TRBJ2-2; D remains ambiguous. CDR1 is LNHDA, CDR2 SQIVND, per germline (reference sequence). V lost 10 bases to trimming and J lost 6 bases, with 9 bases between them. This CDR3 has 11 amino acids. In DNA form, the CDR3 reads TGTGCCACCCTGTTCTCCGGGGAGCTGTTTTTT. It is translated as CATLFSGELFF.

The chain uses TRBV28 and TRBJ1-5; maybe TRBD1 (6 bases). Germline values: CDR1 MDHEN, CDR2 SYDVKM. V was trimmed by 7 bases and J by 7 bases, leaving 11 bases between them. This CDR3 has 12 residues. CDR3 nucleotides: TGTGCCAGCAATGGGGGCCGGCAGCCCCAGCATTTT. Amino acids: CASNGGRQPQHF.

As concerns this clone: Its ends do not fully match the called genes, so a read error is possible. The chain recombines TRBV23-1 with TRBJ2-4; perhaps D is TRBD1 or TRBD2 (5 bases each). TRBV23-1 is an open reading frame whose function is uncertain. The CDR3 covers 16 residues. In DNA form, the CDR3 reads TGCGCCAGCAGTCAAGCCGGGACCGTAGCCAAAAGCATTCAGTACTTC. Its protein is CASSQAGTVAKSIQYF.

The rearrangement uses TRBV5-4 and TRBJ2-3; possible D gene TRBD2, 7 bases. V dropped 6 bases and J dropped 4 bases, with 18 bases sitting between them. CDR3 length equals 15 residues. Germline V gene sequence: CDR1 SGHNT, CDR2 YYREEE (reference sequence). The CDR3 sequence is CASNRGGYRPDTQYF. The CDR3 bases are TGTGCCAGCAATAGGGGGGGGTATAGACCAGATACGCAGTATTTT.

This clone appeared once. V gene TRBV3-1 (or the pseudogene TRBV3-2) combines with J gene TRBJ2-7; unclear D gene. Deletions cut 1 base from V and 1 base from J, with 8 bases between. Germline V CDR1 and CDR2: LGHDT, YNNKEL (reference sequence). This CDR3 comprises 14 residues. CDR3 nucleotides: TGTGCCAGCAGCCAAGGTCCCCGGTCCTACGAGCAGTACTTC. Residues: CASSQGPRSYEQYF.